These 16 T cell receptor beta chains were sequenced from one sample in a study of cytomegalovirus exposure and HLA in healthy donors. Use of 60 Vbeta and 13 Jbeta primers characterized the PCR. Here immunoSEQ multiplex PCR was the method, and the copy in TCRdb shows in-frame clones only, minus some. The sample carries 200,000 to 250,000 clones, 60% to 80% recorded once. Specimen: PBMCs. All receptors come from a woman aged 25 to 45 in good health and CMV-seronegative.

The J gene is TRBJ1-1, the V gene TRBV5-6; no clear D. With 1 base removed from V and 10 bases from J, the gap between germline ends came to 17 bases. Germline CDR1 and CDR2: SGHDT and YYEEEE. The CDR3 loop spans 14 amino acids. The CDR3 region has the DNA TGTGCCAGCAGCTTGCCGGGGAATATCCTCGGAGCTTTCTTT. Amino acids: CASSLPGNILGAFF. Complete variable domain (other parts from reference TRBV5-6 and TRBJ1-1): DAGVTQSPTHLIKTRGQQVTLRCSPKSGHDTVSWYQQALGQGPQFIFQYYEEEERQRGNFPDRFSGHQFPNYSSELNVNALLLGDSALYLCASSLPGNILGAFFGQGTRLTVV.

This clone was counted between two and nine times. The chain combines TRBV7-8 with TRBJ2-7; TRBD1 might be the D (6 bases). This CDR3 is 15 amino acids long. The germline CDR1 and CDR2 sequences are SGHVS and FQNEAQ. The V and J ends lost 5 bases and 0 bases respectively, with 14 bases between them. The CDR3 is CASSAIRDTSYEQYF. CDR3 DNA sequence: TGTGCCAGCAGCGCGATTCGGGACACCTCCTACGAGCAGTACTTC.

On this clone: One junction end does not reproduce the germline sequence, and a read error may be involved. The chain combines TRBV7-9 with TRBJ1-4; no clear D gene. The germline CDR1 and CDR2 sequences are SEHNR and FQNEAQ (reference sequence). The CDR3 is made up of 16 amino acids. The CDR3 reads CSSSSGSGSTNEKLFF. The CDR3 bases are TGTTCCAGCAGCTCAGGCTCCGGATCAACTAATGAAAAACTGTTTTTT.

The chain combines TRBV7-8 with TRBJ1-1; TRBD1 matches 11 bases. The CDR3 is 15 amino acids. The germline gives CDR1 SGHVS, CDR2 FQNEAQ. V shed 6 bases, J shed 10 bases, and the junction held 13 bases outside the gene matches. The CDR3 here is CASRYTAGTGGTAFF. The CDR3 DNA follows: TGTGCCAGCAGATACACAGCCGGGACAGGGGGTACAGCTTTCTTT.

V and J are TRBV6-5 and TRBJ2-1, with 8 bases identical to TRBD2. V shed 8 bases, J shed 6 bases, and the junction held 6 bases outside the gene matches. CDR3 size: 13 residues. Germline assignment: CDR1 MNHEY and CDR2 SVGAGI. The CDR3 protein is CASCGTSGNEQFF. In DNA, the CDR3 is TGTGCCAGCTGCGGGACTAGTGGCAATGAGCAGTTCTTC.

The rearrangement uses TRBV7-6 and TRBJ2-3; perhaps TRBD2 as D (6 bases). Trimming left V 2 bases short and J 3 bases short, with 18 bases between. Germline V gene sequence: CDR1 SGHVS, CDR2 FNYEAQ. The CDR3 is 17 residues long. The CDR3 DNA is TGTGCCAGCAGCTTATTTTTCGGGGGTCCCGGGACAGATACGCAGTATTTT. Encoded protein: CASSLFFGGPGTDTQYF.

This clone was observed a single time. V is TRBV10-2 and J is TRBJ2-1; TRBD2 aligns across 13 bases. CDR3 length equals 15 residues. Germline CDR1 is WSHSY and CDR2 is SAAADI. The ends lost 7 bases at V and 9 bases at J; junction bases unmatched: 9. The CDR3 is CASKGTSGRAGEQFF. CDR3 nucleotides: TGCGCCAGCAAGGGCACTAGCGGGAGGGCGGGTGAGCAGTTCTTC.

This clone was observed a handful of times. The gene calls are TRBV6-5 and TRBJ1-3, with unresolved D. The V end was cut by 0 bases, the J end by 3 bases, with 9 bases between. CDR3 size: 15 residues. Germline V gene lookup returns CDR1 MNHEY and CDR2 SVGAGI. Here the CDR3 reads CASSYSSRSGNTIYF. For the CDR3, the DNA is TGTGCCAGCAGTTACTCGAGCCGAAGTGGAAACACCATATATTTT.

The count of this clone is one. This chain joins TRBV6-1 and TRBJ1-2; 10 bases are a match to TRBD1. The CDR3 spans 15 residues. Germline lookup yields CDR1 MNHNS and CDR2 SASEGT. V lost 6 bases and J lost 4; bases outside the gene matches: 8. CDR3 bases: TGTGCCAGCAGGGACAGGGGGACAATAAGCTATGGCTACACCTTC. Protein: CASRDRGTISYGYTF.

V usage is TRBV29-1 and J usage is TRBJ1-1; D possibly corresponds to TRBD1 (6 bases). From germline, CDR1 is SQVTM and CDR2 ANQGSEA. Trimming shortened V by 4 bases and J by 4 bases, and 16 bases separated the two germline ends. This CDR3 spans 14 amino acids. The CDR3 is CSVAFSGTPTEAFF. CDR3 DNA sequence: TGCAGCGTTGCCTTCTCAGGGACACCCACTGAAGCTTTCTTT.

The rearrangement joins TRBV5-1 to TRBJ2-3; D call uncertain. V was cut by 5 bases and J by 5 bases, with 12 bases left in between. Looked up from germline, CDR1 is SGHRS and CDR2 is YFSETQ. This CDR3 is built from 13 residues. CDR3 amino acids: CASSSIVEDTQYF. CDR3 nucleotide sequence: TGCGCCAGCAGTTCTATAGTTGAAGATACGCAGTATTTT.

This chain's CDR3 is CASSVVTGNTEAFF. CDR3 coding DNA: TGTGCCAGCAGTGTGGTCACAGGGAACACTGAAGCTTTCTTT. The rearrangement joins TRBV6-1 to TRBJ1-1; possibly TRBD1 for D (5 bases). Germline lookup yields CDR1 MNHNS and CDR2 SASEGT. V lost 4 bases and J lost 1, with 10 bases in between. The CDR3 runs 14 residues.

The rearrangement links TRBV7-9 to TRBJ2-1, with 13 bases aligning to TRBD2. V trimming: 5 bases; J trimming: 2 bases; junction bases outside the gene matches: 9. The germline CDR1 and CDR2 sequences are SEHNR and FQNEAQ (reference sequence). The CDR3 extends over 18 amino acids. CDR3 region: CASSTTSGGAAPYNEQFF. The CDR3 region has the DNA TGTGCCAGCAGCACAACTAGCGGGGGGGCCGCCCCCTACAATGAGCAGTTCTTC.

This clone has just a few counts. This chain uses TRBV2 with TRBJ1-2; 7 bases fit TRBD1. Germline CDR1 and CDR2: SNHLY and FYNNEI. The CDR3 sequence is 13 residues long. J gave up 4 bases and V 7 bases, and 6 bases lay outside the gene matches. The CDR3 DNA reads as TGTGCCAGCACCGCGACAGGGACCTATGGCTACACCTTC. Protein sequence: CASTATGTYGYTF.

This sequence joins TRBV6-6 and TRBJ1-1, with a possible D match to TRBD1 (5 bases). The CDR3 is made up of 14 amino acids. Trimming removed 2 bases from V and 6 bases from J, with 13 bases in between. Per the germline V gene, CDR1 is MNHNY and CDR2 is SVGAGI (reference sequence). CDR3 region: CASSYTGGGAEAFF. The CDR3 nucleotides read TGTGCCAGCAGTTACACCGGCGGGGGGGCTGAAGCTTTCTTT.

V and J are TRBV10-3 and TRBJ2-7; the match to TRBD2 covers 8 bases. Germline V CDR1 and CDR2: ENHRY, SYGVKD. This CDR3 is built from 15 residues. Germline trimming cut 6 bases from V and 5 bases from J; bases unmatched to any gene: 12. The CDR3 loop is CAISSTSGLLDEQYF. CDR3 DNA: TGTGCCATCAGCTCTACTAGCGGTCTCCTGGACGAGCAGTACTTC.